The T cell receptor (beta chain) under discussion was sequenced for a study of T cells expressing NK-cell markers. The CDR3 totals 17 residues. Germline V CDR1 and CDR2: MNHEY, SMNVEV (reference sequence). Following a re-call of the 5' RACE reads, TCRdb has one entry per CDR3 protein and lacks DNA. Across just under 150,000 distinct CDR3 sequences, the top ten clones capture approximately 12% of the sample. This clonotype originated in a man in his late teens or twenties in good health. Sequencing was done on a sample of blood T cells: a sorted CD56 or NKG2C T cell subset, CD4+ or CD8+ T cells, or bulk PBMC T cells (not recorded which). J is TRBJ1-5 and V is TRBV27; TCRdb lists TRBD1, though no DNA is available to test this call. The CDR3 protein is CASSSLMDSKGNQPQHF.